A selection of T cell receptor beta chains follows, all from one sample in a study of shared clonotypes between healthy human individuals. Profiling relied on immunoSEQ multiplex PCR, and the TCRdb table lists in-frame clones only, not all of them. The sample yields a few million clones, over 85% seen once. Specimen: naive CD4+ T cells sorted from blood. These receptors all stem from a man between 18 and 35 years old in good health. Both conserved end residues are part of each CDR3. The D gene is left open where the match is weak. The size of a clone is reported for some rows only, either as once, few or many, or as a class for expanded clones.

j_call: TRBJ1-1; d_call: NA; clone_size: NA; v_call: TRBV30; cdr3_aa: CAWKGTNTEAFF; cdr3_nt: TGTGCCTGGAAAGGGACGAACACTGAAGCTTTCTTT
j_call: TRBJ1-1; d_call: NA; clone_size: NA; v_call: TRBV6-5; cdr3_aa: CASSYQTGNTEAFF; cdr3_nt: TGTGCCAGCAGTTATCAAACAGGGAACACTGAAGCTTTCTTT
j_call: TRBJ2-7; d_call: TRBD1; clone_size: NA; v_call: TRBV18; cdr3_aa: CASSPRQGESYEQYF; cdr3_nt: TGTGCCAGCTCACCACGACAGGGAGAGTCCTACGAGCAGTACTTC
j_call: TRBJ2-7; d_call: NA; clone_size: NA; v_call: TRBV5-4; cdr3_aa: CASSSVSKPYEQYF; cdr3_nt: TGTGCCAGCAGCTCAGTTTCTAAACCCTACGAGCAGTACTTC
j_call: TRBJ2-5; d_call: NA; clone_size: NA; v_call: TRBV5-1; cdr3_aa: CASRIDLQETQYF; cdr3_nt: TGCGCCAGCAGAATAGATTTACAAGAGACCCAGTACTTC
j_call: TRBJ1-2; d_call: NA; clone_size: once; v_call: TRBV28; cdr3_aa: CASSLGGTGPSYGYTF; cdr3_nt: TGTGCCAGCAGTTTGGGGGGAACAGGGCCCTCATATGGCTACACCTTC
j_call: TRBJ2-1; d_call: NA; clone_size: once; v_call: TRBV10-3; cdr3_aa: CAIRENRDIYNEQFF; cdr3_nt: TGTGCCATCAGGGAGAACCGGGACATATACAATGAGCAGTTCTTC
j_call: TRBJ2-5; d_call: TRBD2; clone_size: NA; v_call: TRBV5-6; cdr3_aa: CASSSTSGGETQYF; cdr3_nt: TGTGCCAGCAGCAGTACTAGCGGTGGGGAGACCCAGTACTTC
j_call: TRBJ2-5; d_call: TRBD1; clone_size: NA; v_call: TRBV2; cdr3_aa: CASRQGGETQYF; cdr3_nt: TGTGCCAGCAGACAGGGGGGAGAGACCCAGTACTTC
j_call: TRBJ1-3; d_call: NA; clone_size: NA; v_call: TRBV7-2; cdr3_aa: CASGIDTGFGNTIYF; cdr3_nt: TGTGCCAGCGGGATAGATACAGGGTTTGGAAACACCATATATTTT
j_call: TRBJ2-1; d_call: TRBD1; clone_size: NA; v_call: TRBV18; cdr3_aa: CASSPPTGQGSEQFF; cdr3_nt: TGTGCCAGCTCACCACCCACGGGACAGGGCAGTGAGCAGTTCTTC
j_call: TRBJ2-1; d_call: NA; clone_size: NA; v_call: TRBV11-2; cdr3_aa: CASSLAVGVFNEQFF; cdr3_nt: TGTGCCAGCAGCTTAGCTGTAGGGGTCTTCAATGAGCAGTTCTTC
j_call: TRBJ1-5; d_call: NA; clone_size: NA; v_call: TRBV6-5; cdr3_aa: CASSYGGLSNQPQHF; cdr3_nt: TGTGCCAGCAGTTATGGCGGATTAAGCAATCAGCCCCAGCATTTT
j_call: TRBJ2-2; d_call: TRBD1; clone_size: NA; v_call: TRBV6-1; cdr3_aa: CASSQGAGGELFF; cdr3_nt: TGTGCCAGCTCACAGGGGGCTGGCGGGGAGCTGTTTTTT
j_call: TRBJ2-3; d_call: TRBD2; clone_size: NA; v_call: TRBV14; cdr3_aa: CASSLLAGRGTDTQYF; cdr3_nt: TGTGCCAGCAGCCTCTTAGCGGGGAGGGGCACAGATACGCAGTATTTT
j_call: TRBJ2-2; d_call: NA; clone_size: NA; v_call: TRBV11-2; cdr3_aa: CASSLGAGGELFF; cdr3_nt: TGTGCCAGCAGCTTAGGGGCAGGCGGGGAGCTGTTTTTT
j_call: TRBJ2-7; d_call: NA; clone_size: NA; v_call: TRBV19; cdr3_aa: CASSQRGTGNEQYF; cdr3_nt: TGTGCCAGTAGCCAACGGGGTACTGGTAACGAGCAGTACTTC
j_call: TRBJ1-2; d_call: NA; clone_size: NA; v_call: TRBV27; cdr3_aa: CASSPFPDSLAPSYGYTF; cdr3_nt: TGTGCCAGCAGTCCCTTCCCGGACAGCCTCGCCCCGAGCTATGGCTACACCTTC
j_call: TRBJ2-3; d_call: NA; clone_size: NA; v_call: TRBV10-3; cdr3_aa: CATKGSRAVVTDTQYF; cdr3_nt: TGTGCCACCAAAGGGAGTAGGGCGGTTGTTACAGATACGCAGTATTTT
j_call: TRBJ2-5; d_call: NA; clone_size: NA; v_call: TRBV28; cdr3_aa: CASSLDRRWETQYF; cdr3_nt: TGTGCCAGCAGTTTAGACAGGAGGTGGGAGACCCAGTACTTC
j_call: TRBJ2-5; d_call: TRBD1; clone_size: NA; v_call: TRBV7-9; cdr3_aa: CASSKGQGSQETQYF; cdr3_nt: TGTGCCAGCAGCAAAGGACAGGGCTCCCAAGAGACCCAGTACTTC